Given below is one T cell receptor beta chain in context. This sample was included in a study of technical replicates of blood from a few donors. Measured with immunoSEQ multiplex PCR; TCRdb has only the in-frame clones, and not every one. The data show approximately 76,000 clones, 90% to 95% seen once. The CDR3 runs to 12 residues. The germline V and J ends were trimmed by 4 bases and 1 base, with 7 bases remaining between them. From germline, CDR1 is GTSNPN and CDR2 SVGIG (reference sequence). Sequenced sample: T cells isolated from PBMCs. The gene calls are TRBV30 and TRBJ1-1, with a possible D match to TRBD1 (6 bases). The TCR originated in a human donor in good health. The CDR3 DNA is TGTGCCTGGAAACAGGGGAACACTGAAGCTTTCTTT. Residues: CAWKQGNTEAFF.